Below are 22 T cell receptor beta chains sequenced from a single sample in a study of blood T cell repertoires in COVID-19 (TCRdb year 2020). The method behind the library was the immunoSEQ multiplex PCR assay. TCRdb mirrors the immuneACCESS table, restricted to in-frame sequences. Some clones are absent from its copies; in checked studies, under half trace to an unresolved V gene, and the reason for the others is unknown. The sample profile shows about 87,000 clones; 80% to 90% of them were found once. The top ten clones comprise about 5.2% of the sample. Material for sequencing was peripheral blood. These receptor sequences come from a woman older than 75 with active COVID-19.

This clone was seen more than once but under ten times. This chain uses TRBV5-1 with TRBJ2-1; possibly TRBD2 for D (6 bases). The length of the CDR3 is 15 residues. V lost 3 bases and J 2 bases, leaving 12 bases between the germline ends. The germline V gene encodes CDR1 SGHRS and CDR2 YFSETQ. The CDR3, as DNA: TGCGCCAGCAGCTGGAGACTAGTGGCCTACAATGAGCAGTTCTTC. Encoded protein: CASSWRLVAYNEQFF.

The V and J genes are TRBV19 and TRBJ2-3, with TRBD1 matching 9 bases. The CDR3 has 18 amino acids. J was trimmed by 1 base and V by 5 bases; bases with no gene match: 13. Germline V gene data show CDR1 as LNHDA and CDR2 as SQIVND (reference sequence). The CDR3 DNA reads TGTGCCAGTAGTCCCCGGGACAGGGCGGTTGGCGGCACAGATACGCAGTATTTT. Translated, it gives CASSPRDRAVGGTDTQYF. Full variable domain (missing parts from reference TRBV19 and TRBJ2-3): DGGITQSPKYLFRKEGQNVTLSCEQNLNHDAMYWYRQDPGQGLRLIYYSQIVNDFQKGDIAEGYSVSREKKESFPLTVTSAQKNPTAFYLCASSPRDRAVGGTDTQYFGPGTRLTVL.

This rearrangement joins TRBV5-4 to TRBJ2-1; 13 nucleotides agree with TRBD2. Unmatched junction bases numbered 5, after V lost 3 bases and J lost 8 bases. CDR3 length: 15 residues. Germline CDR1 reads SGHNT; CDR2 reads YYREEE (reference sequence). Written as DNA, the CDR3 is TGTGCCAGCAGCTCCGGGACTAGCGGGAATCATGAGCAGTTCTTC. Its translation: CASSSGTSGNHEQFF. Full variable domain (remainder filled in from reference TRBV5-4 and TRBJ2-1): ETGVTQSPTHLIKTRGQQVTLRCSSQSGHNTVSWYQQALGQGPQFIFQYYREEENGRGNFPPRFSGLQFPNYSSELNVNALELDDSALYLCASSSGTSGNHEQFFGPGTRLTVL.

This clone was observed a handful of times. The V call is TRBV6-4, the J call TRBJ2-5, with no clear D. Germline lookup yields CDR1 MRHNA and CDR2 SNTAGT. This CDR3 contains 15 residues. Trimming cost V 2 bases and J 5 bases, with 15 bases left between them. The CDR3 DNA reads as TGTGCCAGCAGTGACCGGCGAGGCCACTCCGAGACCCAGTACTTC. It specifies CASSDRRGHSETQYF.

The CDR3 here is CASSQGGPTEAFF. Written as DNA, the CDR3 is TGTGCCAGCTCTCAGGGAGGCCCCACTGAAGCTTTCTTT. The rearrangement links TRBV3-1 (or the pseudogene TRBV3-2) to TRBJ1-1, with a possible D match to TRBD1 (5 bases). The CDR3 is 13 amino acids. The ends were cut back, 8 bases at V and 4 bases at J, with 14 bases in the middle. Germline assignment: CDR1 LGHDT and CDR2 YNNKEL (reference sequence).

The chain combines TRBV19 with TRBJ1-5, with D perhaps matching TRBD1 (5 bases). Germline assignment: CDR1 LNHDA and CDR2 SQIVND (reference sequence). The CDR3 contains 13 residues. Trimming cost V 3 bases and J 8 bases, with 11 bases left between them. The CDR3 sequence is CASSIEQAKPQHF. The DNA of the CDR3 is TGTGCCAGTAGTATCGAACAGGCAAAGCCCCAGCATTTT.

The V gene is TRBV12-5, the J gene TRBJ2-7, with 9 bases identical to TRBD1. Germline assignment: CDR1 LGHNT and CDR2 FRNRAP. The CDR3 sequence is 15 residues long. Germline trimming cut 3 bases from V and 5 bases from J; bases unmatched to any gene: 8. The CDR3 bases are TGTGCTAGTGGTTTAGGGGGGCGGGACAGGGACGAGCAGTACTTC. This codes for CASGLGGRDRDEQYF.

This clone was detected a few times. CDR3 DNA sequence: TGCGCCAGCAGCTTGGTTCAGGGCTACGGCGAGCAGTACTTC. It yields the protein CASSLVQGYGEQYF. The chain joins TRBV5-1 to TRBJ2-7, with D perhaps matching TRBD1 (5 bases). Trimming took 0 bases from V and 6 from J, leaving 13 bases between them. The CDR3 is 14 residues long. Germline values: CDR1 SGHRS, CDR2 YFSETQ.

The rearrangement uses TRBV29-1 and TRBJ2-3, with D possibly TRBD1 on 5 matching bases. Trimming stripped 7 bases from V and 0 bases from J, with 17 bases between. Germline V gives CDR1 SQVTM, CDR2 ANQGSEA. The CDR3 loop spans 15 amino acids. The CDR3 reads CSANQGLSSTDTQYF. CDR3 bases: TGCAGCGCGAATCAGGGATTGTCTAGCACAGATACGCAGTATTTT.

The rearrangement links TRBV7-9 to TRBJ1-2; TRBD1 is a possible D gene (5 bases). The V end lost 11 bases, the J end lost 2 bases, and 9 bases lay between the germline ends. Germline V gene lookup returns CDR1 SEHNR and CDR2 FQNEAQ (reference sequence). The CDR3 runs to 11 residues. The CDR3 DNA is TGTGCCCTTCAGGGAAACTATGGCTACACCTTC. Translating it yields CALQGNYGYTF.

The rearrangement joins TRBV28 to TRBJ1-1; D uncertain. Trimming left V 5 bases short and J 11 bases short, with 21 bases between. Germline V gene sequence: CDR1 MDHEN, CDR2 SYDVKM. The CDR3 runs 14 residues. CDR3 in amino acids: CASSDYQIHSRAFF. CDR3 bases: TGTGCCAGCAGTGACTATCAGATACACTCTCGGGCTTTCTTT.

This sequence joins TRBV6-5 and TRBJ1-1; 7 nucleotides match TRBD1. V was clipped by 4 bases and J by 9 bases; unmatched bases: 14. Germline V gene lookup returns CDR1 MNHEY and CDR2 SVGAGI. CDR3 size: 15 residues. The CDR3 DNA is TGTGCCAGCAGTTTAAGAGGGACAGCCTTTTATAAAGCTTTCTTT. It encodes CASSLRGTAFYKAFF.

This sequence joins TRBV7-2 and TRBJ1-5; D is possibly TRBD1 (6 bases). This CDR3 region has 14 residues. With 5 bases removed from V and 3 bases from J, the gap between germline ends came to 11 bases. Germline loops: CDR1 SGHTA, CDR2 FQGNSA. CDR3 DNA: TGTGCCAGCAGCCGGACAGCTAACAATCAGCCCCAGCATTTT. This gives the protein CASSRTANNQPQHF.

This sequence joins TRBV5-5 and TRBJ1-4; D is ambiguous. Trimming pared 5 bases from V and 12 bases from J, leaving 14 bases between. CDR1 SGHKS and CDR2 YYEKEE come from the germline V gene (reference sequence). The CDR3 runs to 12 residues. The CDR3 bases are TGTGCCAGCAGTTTCGCCCTGAGGGAACTGTTTTTT. The encoded protein is CASSFALRELFF.

The chain links TRBV15 to TRBJ2-5, with D possibly matching TRBD1 (6 bases). This CDR3 is built from 17 residues. The germline V gene has CDR1 LNHNV and CDR2 YYDKDF (reference sequence). V lost 1 base to trimming and J lost 3 bases, with 18 bases between them. The CDR3 loop reads CATSRAPPGAGEETQYF. CDR3 sequence (DNA): TGTGCCACCAGCAGAGCCCCCCCCGGGGCAGGGGAAGAGACCCAGTACTTC.

The CDR3 DNA reads as TGCGCCAGCAGCCAAGGGGTTAGCGGGAGGTACAATGAGCAGTTCTTC. This encodes CASSQGVSGRYNEQFF. This chain uses TRBV4-1 with TRBJ2-1, with 10 bases fitting TRBD2. Losses at the gene ends were 1 base for V and 4 bases for J; bases not matched to a gene: 4. The CDR3 sequence is 16 residues long. CDR1 MGHRA and CDR2 YSYEKL come from the germline V gene.

The chain combines TRBV7-9 with TRBJ2-1; TRBD2 aligns across 11 bases. The CDR3 is 15 residues long. Per germline, CDR1 SEHNR and CDR2 FQNEAQ (reference sequence). With 2 bases clipped from V and 10 bases from J, the junction kept 7 bases outside the gene matches. CDR3 region: CASSLISGRVGEQFF. The DNA of the CDR3 is TGTGCCAGCAGCTTAATTAGCGGGAGGGTAGGGGAGCAGTTCTTC.

This clone occurred a few times. The rearrangement links TRBV28 to TRBJ1-5; 8 bases are shared with TRBD1. The CDR3 totals 16 residues. The ends lost 5 bases at V and 1 base at J; junction bases unmatched: 7. Germline assignment: CDR1 MDHEN and CDR2 SYDVKM. CDR3 coding DNA: TGTGCCAGCAGTGCACGGACAGGGTTGAGCAATCAGCCCCAGCATTTT. Translating gives CASSARTGLSNQPQHF.

This sequence joins TRBV27 and TRBJ2-7; tentatively, D is TRBD1 (6 bases). CDR3 length equals 15 residues. Germline lookup yields CDR1 MNHEY and CDR2 SMNVEV (reference sequence). V lost 3 bases, J lost 4 bases, and 16 bases lay in between. CDR3 bases: TGTGCCAGCAGTTTCAAGCGCCAGGGGCCTTACGAGCAGTACTTC. Its translation: CASSFKRQGPYEQYF.

This chain uses TRBV6-5 with TRBJ2-5; TRBD1 matches at 7 bases. The germline V gene encodes CDR1 MNHEY and CDR2 SVGAGI. The junction had 8 bases not matched to a gene; V was cut back by 11 bases and J by 5 bases. The CDR3 has 12 residues. DNA of the CDR3: TGTGCCGGGAACAGGGGCATGGAGACCCAGTACTTC. It specifies CAGNRGMETQYF.

This clone has a handful of counts. This chain links TRBV5-8 with TRBJ2-1, with a weak D call TRBD1 (6 bases). CDR1 SGHTS and CDR2 YDEGEE come from the germline V gene. Trimming took 7 bases from V and 0 from J, leaving 14 bases between them. This CDR3 has 15 residues. The CDR3 here is CASDPGQSSYNEQFF. In DNA form, the CDR3 reads TGTGCCAGCGATCCGGGACAAAGCTCCTACAATGAGCAGTTCTTC.

The chain employs TRBV21-1 and TRBJ2-3; whether TRBD2, the table's D call, matches the DNA was not checked. TRBV21-1 is an annotated pseudogene. The CDR3 covers 17 residues. CDR3 nucleotides: TGTGCCAGCAGCAAAGCCCCAGCGGGAGGGTTCACAGATACGCAGTATTTT. Translating gives CASSKAPAGGFTDTQYF.